The 8 T cell receptor beta chains below were found in one sample sequenced in a study of blood T cell repertoires in COVID-19. The data were produced by immunoSEQ multiplex PCR, yet TCRdb's version contains in-frame clones alone and is incomplete. The top ten clones hold about 1.1% of a sample with 300,000 to 450,000 clones, 88% of them seen once. The sample taken for sequencing was PBMCs or T cells enriched from blood (not recorded which). The source of these receptors is a woman under 30 who had recovered from COVID-19.

This clone was recorded once. CDR3 coding DNA: TGTGCCAGCAGCCAAGACAGTTACGGGTACACTGAAGCTTTCTTT. As protein: CASSQDSYGYTEAFF. The gene calls are TRBV5-4 and TRBJ1-1; possible D gene TRBD1, 5 bases. Germline CDR1 is SGHNT and CDR2 is YYREEE (reference sequence). With 4 bases removed from V and 3 bases from J, the gap between germline ends came to 16 bases. The CDR3 covers 15 residues.

V is TRBV19 and J is TRBJ1-1; 9 bases map to TRBD1. Germline CDR1 and CDR2: LNHDA and SQIVND (reference sequence). V was pared by 3 bases and J by 4 bases, with 6 bases of the junction left unmatched. This CDR3 comprises 15 residues. The CDR3 coding sequence is TGTGCCAGTAGTATGAACAGGGGGCCAGGCACTGAAGCTTTCTTT. It encodes CASSMNRGPGTEAFF.

The V and J genes are TRBV11-3 and TRBJ2-7; 10 bases match TRBD1. Trimming cost V 8 bases and J 6 bases; bases outside gene matches: 10. In germline, CDR1 is SGHNT, CDR2 YENEEA. The CDR3 contains 14 residues. DNA for the CDR3: TGTGCCAGCGGGACAAGGGACAGGGGCTCCGAGCAGTACTTC. Amino acid sequence: CASGTRDRGSEQYF.

Remarks on this clone: Other DNA sequences in the sample encode the same CDR3. The rearrangement links TRBV5-1 to TRBJ1-5; TRBD1 might be the D (5 bases). Germline-derived CDR1 and CDR2 are SGHRS and YFSETQ. This CDR3 has 13 amino acids. V was cut by 1 base and J by 5 bases, with 7 bases left in between. CDR3 sequence: CASSLTGDQPQHF. In DNA, the CDR3 is TGCGCCAGCAGCTTGACGGGGGATCAGCCCCAGCATTTT.

The V gene is TRBV4-3, the J gene TRBJ1-2; 7 nucleotides line up with TRBD1. Germline CDR1 LGHNA, CDR2 YSLEER. V was clipped by 0 bases and J by 2 bases; unmatched bases: 6. The CDR3 is 16 amino acids. In DNA form, the CDR3 reads TGCGCCAGCAGCCAAGAGGCAGGGGGTAGCAACTATGGCTACACCTTC. Amino acid sequence: CASSQEAGGSNYGYTF.

This chain joins TRBV6-5 and TRBJ2-3; 8 bases are a match to TRBD1. Losses at the gene ends were 6 bases for V and 2 bases for J; bases not matched to a gene: 4. This CDR3 is 14 amino acids long. The germline CDR1 and CDR2 sequences are MNHEY and SVGAGI. The CDR3 protein is CASSRDRTTDTQYF. For the CDR3, the DNA is TGTGCCAGCAGCCGGGACAGGACCACAGATACGCAGTATTTT.

The chain links TRBV24-1 to TRBJ1-5; no firm D call. The CDR3 has 13 amino acids. Looked up from germline, CDR1 is KGHDR and CDR2 is SFDVKD. The V end was cut by 1 base, the J end by 8 bases, with 8 bases between. The CDR3 bases are TGTGCCACCAGTGATTTTACCGGAGAGCCCCAGCATTTT. It specifies CATSDFTGEPQHF.

The chain recombines TRBV10-2 with TRBJ1-4, with 10 bases that match TRBD1. The germline CDR1 and CDR2 sequences are WSHSY and SAAADI. V gave up 3 bases and J gave up 8 bases; unmatched junction bases: 3. This CDR3 spans 14 amino acids. Written as DNA, the CDR3 is TGCGCCAGCAGTGAACCGGGACAGGGGGAAAAACTGTTTTTT. This codes for CASSEPGQGEKLFF.